This TCR beta chain was recorded in a study of vaccination effects on CD4 cells after COVID-19. Whole-study findings and limits: Relatively few convalescent patients took part in the study, which had no early post-infection timepoints. Cross-reactivity toward common cold coronaviruses was confined to only 1 of 255 vaccine-induced clones in healthy vaccinees.

Culture proceeded for about 11 days, and CD4+ T cells were then isolated. The repertoire was sequenced with immunoSEQ multiplex PCR; TCRdb's copy has only in-frame clones and lacks some. The data hold 31,000 or so clones, with 70% observed a single time. From germline, CDR1 is SGHDN and CDR2 FVKESK. CDR3 length equals 15 residues. V shed 5 bases and J shed 0 bases, with 11 bases lying between them. Turning to this clone: Antigen: not known.

This receptor was identified in a human donor who received a COVID-19 vaccine. J is TRBJ1-3 and V is TRBV14; D gene unclear. This sample comprised CD4+ T cells from PBMCs cultured without peptide, obtained before COVID-19 vaccination. The DNA of the CDR3 is TGTGCCAGCAGCTACGTCCGGGGCTCTGGAAACACCATATATTTT. Translated: CASSYVRGSGNTIYF.